This T cell receptor (beta chain) was recovered during a study of Ad26.COV2.S vaccination and SARS-CoV-2 variants. Treatment meaning: around 19 received Ad26.COV2.S at low or high dose, single or two shots; about 5 received placebo; per-sample allocation not given. Sampling took place 63 days after the first vaccine or placebo injection. This clone was detected once. Its target is unknown. The CDR3 consists of 15 residues. Germline CDR1 SGHTA, CDR2 FQGTGA. V dropped 3 bases and J dropped 0 bases, with 9 bases sitting between them. This table comes from immunoSEQ multiplex PCR, and its TCRdb copy is limited to in-frame clones, with some not included. The table includes around 400,000 clones, about 83% detected once. Overall study results and limits: Vaccinees showed greater spike-specific TCR breadth than placebo recipients.

This chain connects TRBV7-3 to TRBJ2-1, with TRBD2 as a possible D gene (5 bases). This TCR was recovered from a person aged 18-65 years who received the Ad26.COV2.S COVID-19 vaccine or a placebo. The source was peripheral blood, collected in a trial of Ad26.COV2.S vaccine versus placebo. As DNA, the CDR3 is TGTGCCAGCAGCTTGGACTGGAGCTCCTACAATGAGCAGTTCTTC. This codes for CASSLDWSSYNEQFF. The complete variable domain, with remaining parts taken from reference TRBV7-3 and TRBJ2-1, reads GAGVSQTPSNKVTEKGKYVELRCDPISGHTALYWYRQSLGQGPEFLIYFQGTGAADDSGLPNDRFFAVRPEGSVSTLKIQRTERGDSAVYLCASSLDWSSYNEQFFGPGTRLTVL.